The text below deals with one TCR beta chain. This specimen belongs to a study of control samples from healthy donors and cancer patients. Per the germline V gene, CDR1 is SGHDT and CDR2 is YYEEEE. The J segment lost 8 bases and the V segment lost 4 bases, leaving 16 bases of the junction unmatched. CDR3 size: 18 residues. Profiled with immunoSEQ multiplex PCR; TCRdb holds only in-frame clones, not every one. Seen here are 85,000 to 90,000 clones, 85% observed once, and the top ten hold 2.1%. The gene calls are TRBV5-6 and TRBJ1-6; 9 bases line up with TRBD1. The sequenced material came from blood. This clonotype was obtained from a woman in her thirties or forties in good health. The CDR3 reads CASSPGQGYPYVYSPLHF. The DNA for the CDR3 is TGTGCCAGCAGCCCGGGACAGGGATACCCTTATGTTTATTCACCCCTCCACTTT.